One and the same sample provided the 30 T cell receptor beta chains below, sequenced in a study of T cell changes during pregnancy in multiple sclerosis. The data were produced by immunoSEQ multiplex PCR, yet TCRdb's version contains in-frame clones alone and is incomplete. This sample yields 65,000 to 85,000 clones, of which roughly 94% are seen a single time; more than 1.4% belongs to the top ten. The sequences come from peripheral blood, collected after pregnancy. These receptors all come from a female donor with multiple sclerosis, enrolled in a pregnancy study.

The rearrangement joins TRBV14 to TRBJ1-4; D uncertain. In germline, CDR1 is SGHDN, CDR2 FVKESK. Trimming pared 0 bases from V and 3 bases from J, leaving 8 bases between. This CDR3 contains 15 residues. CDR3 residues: CASSQDSVANEKLFF. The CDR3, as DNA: TGTGCCAGCAGCCAAGATTCGGTAGCTAATGAAAAACTGTTTTTT.

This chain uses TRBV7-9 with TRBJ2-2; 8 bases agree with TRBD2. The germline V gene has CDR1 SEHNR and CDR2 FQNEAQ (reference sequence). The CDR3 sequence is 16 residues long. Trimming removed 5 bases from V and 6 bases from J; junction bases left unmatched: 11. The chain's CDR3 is CASSVQRGLVSGELFF. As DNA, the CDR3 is TGTGCCAGCAGCGTCCAGCGGGGACTAGTATCCGGGGAGCTGTTTTTT.

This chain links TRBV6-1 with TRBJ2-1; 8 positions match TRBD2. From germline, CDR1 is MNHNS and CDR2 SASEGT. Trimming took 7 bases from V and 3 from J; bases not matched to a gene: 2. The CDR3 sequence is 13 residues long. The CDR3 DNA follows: TGTGCCAGCATAGCGGGATTCTACAATGAGCAGTTCTTC. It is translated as CASIAGFYNEQFF.

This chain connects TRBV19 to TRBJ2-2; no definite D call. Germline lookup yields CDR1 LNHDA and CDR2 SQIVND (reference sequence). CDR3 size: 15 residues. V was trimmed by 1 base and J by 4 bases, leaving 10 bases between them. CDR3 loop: CASSIGVRSTGELFF. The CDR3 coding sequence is TGTGCCAGTAGTATAGGTGTCAGAAGCACCGGGGAGCTGTTTTTT.

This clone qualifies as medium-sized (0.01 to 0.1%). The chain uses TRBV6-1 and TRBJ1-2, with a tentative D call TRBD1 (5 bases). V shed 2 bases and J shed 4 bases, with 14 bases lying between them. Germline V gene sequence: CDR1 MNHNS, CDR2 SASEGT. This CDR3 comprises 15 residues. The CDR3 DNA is TGTGCCAGCAGTGAAAGCGATTCCGGGGGCTATGGCTACACCTTC. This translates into CASSESDSGGYGYTF.

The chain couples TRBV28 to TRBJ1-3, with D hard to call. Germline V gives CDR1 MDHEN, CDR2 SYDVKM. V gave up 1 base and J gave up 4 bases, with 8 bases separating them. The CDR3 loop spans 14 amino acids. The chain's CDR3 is CASSLFGEGNTIYF. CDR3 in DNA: TGTGCCAGCAGTTTATTCGGGGAAGGAAACACCATATATTTT. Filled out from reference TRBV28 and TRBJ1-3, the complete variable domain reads DVKVTQSSRYLVKRTGEKVFLECVQDMDHENMFWYRQDPGLGLRLIYFSYDVKMKEKGDIPEGYSVSREKKERFSLILESASTNQTSMYLCASSLFGEGNTIYFGEGSWLTVV.

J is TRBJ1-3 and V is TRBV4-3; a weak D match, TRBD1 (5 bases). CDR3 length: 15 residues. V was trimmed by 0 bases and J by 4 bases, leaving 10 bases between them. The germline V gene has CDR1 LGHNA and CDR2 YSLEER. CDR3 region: CASSQDRDSGNTIYF. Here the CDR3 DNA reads TGCGCCAGCAGCCAAGACAGGGATTCCGGAAACACCATATATTTT.

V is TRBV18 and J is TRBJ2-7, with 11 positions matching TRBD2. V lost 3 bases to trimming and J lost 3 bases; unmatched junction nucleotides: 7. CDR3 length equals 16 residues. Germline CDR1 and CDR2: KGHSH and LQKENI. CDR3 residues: CASSPLSGRVHYEQYF. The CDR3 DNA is TGTGCCAGCTCACCTCTTAGCGGGAGGGTTCACTACGAGCAGTACTTC. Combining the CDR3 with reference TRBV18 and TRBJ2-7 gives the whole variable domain NAGVMQNPRHLVRRRGQEARLRCSPMKGHSHVYWYRQLPEEGLKFMVYLQKENIIDESGMPKERFSAEFPKEGPSILRIQQVVRGDSAAYFCASSPLSGRVHYEQYFGPGTRLTVT.

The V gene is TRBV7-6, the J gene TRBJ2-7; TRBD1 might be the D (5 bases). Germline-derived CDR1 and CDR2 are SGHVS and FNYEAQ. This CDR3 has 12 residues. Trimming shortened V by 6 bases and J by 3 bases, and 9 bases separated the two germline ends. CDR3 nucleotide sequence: TGTGCCAGCAGAGGAGACAGCTACGAGCAGTACTTC. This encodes CASRGDSYEQYF.

This chain's CDR3 is CASSLEGTDNQPQHF. The CDR3 coding sequence is TGCGCCAGCAGCTTGGAAGGGACTGACAATCAGCCCCAGCATTTT. The genes are TRBV5-1 and TRBJ1-5; a weak D match, TRBD1 (5 bases). V was pared by 0 bases and J by 3 bases, with 10 bases between. The V gene's germline CDR1 is SGHRS and CDR2 YFSETQ. CDR3 length: 15 amino acids.

CDR3 amino acids: CASSLVDAQETQYF. The CDR3 coding sequence is TGTGCCAGCAGTTTGGTAGATGCCCAAGAGACCCAGTACTTC. V is TRBV27 and J is TRBJ2-5; D is uncertain. V was pared by 3 bases and J by 1 base, with 9 bases between. Germline V gene sequence: CDR1 MNHEY, CDR2 SMNVEV (reference sequence). The length of the CDR3 is 14 residues.

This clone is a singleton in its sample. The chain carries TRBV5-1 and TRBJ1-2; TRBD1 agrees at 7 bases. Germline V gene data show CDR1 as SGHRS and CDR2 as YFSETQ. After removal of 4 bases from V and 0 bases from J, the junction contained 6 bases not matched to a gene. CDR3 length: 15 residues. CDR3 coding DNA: TGCGCCAGCAGCCCTCGACAGGGACCTAACTATGGCTACACCTTC. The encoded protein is CASSPRQGPNYGYTF.

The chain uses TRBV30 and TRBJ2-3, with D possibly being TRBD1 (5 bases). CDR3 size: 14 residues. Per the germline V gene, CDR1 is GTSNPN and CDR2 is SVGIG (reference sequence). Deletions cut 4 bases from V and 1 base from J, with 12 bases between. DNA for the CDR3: TGTGCCTGGACCCTGAGCAGGGGCACAGATACGCAGTATTTT. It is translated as CAWTLSRGTDTQYF.

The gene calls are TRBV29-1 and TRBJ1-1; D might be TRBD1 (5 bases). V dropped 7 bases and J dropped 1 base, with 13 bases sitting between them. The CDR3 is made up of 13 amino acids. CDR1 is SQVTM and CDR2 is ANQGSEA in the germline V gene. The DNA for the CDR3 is TGCAGCGCATCCGGCGGGGGGAACACTGAAGCTTTCTTT. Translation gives CSASGGGNTEAFF. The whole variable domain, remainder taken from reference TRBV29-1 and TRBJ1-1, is SAVISQKPSRDICQRGTSLTIQCQVDSQVTMMFWYRQQPGQSLTLIATANQGSEATYESGFVIDKFPISRPNLTFSTLTVSNMSPEDSSIYLCSASGGGNTEAFFGQGTRLTVV.

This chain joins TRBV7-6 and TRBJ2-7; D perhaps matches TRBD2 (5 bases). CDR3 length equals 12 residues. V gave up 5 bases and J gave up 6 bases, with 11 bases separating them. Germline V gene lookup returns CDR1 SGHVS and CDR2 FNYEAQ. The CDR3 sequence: CASSPGSFEQYF. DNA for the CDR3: TGTGCCAGCAGCCCGGGGTCTTTCGAGCAGTACTTC.

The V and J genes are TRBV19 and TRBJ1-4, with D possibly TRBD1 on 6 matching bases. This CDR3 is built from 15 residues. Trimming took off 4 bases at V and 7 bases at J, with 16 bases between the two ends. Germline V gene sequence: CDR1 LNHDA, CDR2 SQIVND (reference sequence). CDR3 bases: TGTGCCAGTAGTAGCCAGGGGTTGGGACGTGAAAAACTGTTTTTT. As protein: CASSSQGLGREKLFF.

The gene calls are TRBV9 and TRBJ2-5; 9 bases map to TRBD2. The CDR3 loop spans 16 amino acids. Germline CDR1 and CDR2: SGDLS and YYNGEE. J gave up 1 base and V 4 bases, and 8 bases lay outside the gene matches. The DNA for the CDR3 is TGTGCCAGCAGCCCCCGGGAACTAGCGGGCCAAGAGACCCAGTACTTC. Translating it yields CASSPRELAGQETQYF.

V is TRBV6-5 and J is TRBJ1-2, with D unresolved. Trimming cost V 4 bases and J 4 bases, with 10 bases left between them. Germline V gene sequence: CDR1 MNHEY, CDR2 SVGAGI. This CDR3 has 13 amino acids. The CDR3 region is CASSLAAFYGYTF. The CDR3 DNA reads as TGTGCCAGCAGTTTGGCGGCCTTCTATGGCTACACCTTC.

This chain's CDR3 is CASSFRVGQETQYF. The CDR3 DNA reads TGTGCCAGCAGCTTCCGGGTTGGGCAAGAGACCCAGTACTTC. The chain couples TRBV7-2 to TRBJ2-5, with D unresolved. Germline V lookup: CDR1 SGHTA, CDR2 FQGNSA. V was shortened by 3 bases and J by 2 bases, with 10 bases between the two germline ends. The CDR3 sequence is 14 residues long.

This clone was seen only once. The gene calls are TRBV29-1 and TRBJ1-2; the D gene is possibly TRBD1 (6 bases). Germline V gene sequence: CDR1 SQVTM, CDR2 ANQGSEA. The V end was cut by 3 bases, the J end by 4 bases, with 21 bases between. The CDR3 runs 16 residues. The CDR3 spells CSVEFLGQGHAYGYTF. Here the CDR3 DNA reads TGCAGCGTTGAGTTTCTGGGGCAGGGGCACGCCTATGGCTACACCTTC.

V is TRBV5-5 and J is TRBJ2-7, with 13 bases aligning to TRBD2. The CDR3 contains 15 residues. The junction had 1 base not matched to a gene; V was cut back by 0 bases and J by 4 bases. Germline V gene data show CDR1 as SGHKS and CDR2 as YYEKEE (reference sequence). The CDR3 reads CASSLGTSGSYEQYF. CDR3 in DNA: TGTGCCAGCAGCTTGGGGACTAGCGGGAGTTACGAGCAGTACTTC.

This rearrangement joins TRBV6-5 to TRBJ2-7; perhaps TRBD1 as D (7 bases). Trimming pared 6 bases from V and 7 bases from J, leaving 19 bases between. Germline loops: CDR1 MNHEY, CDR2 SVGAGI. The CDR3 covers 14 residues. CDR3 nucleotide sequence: TGTGCCAGCAGCAACCGAGACAGGGCGGGGGAGCAGTACTTC. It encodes CASSNRDRAGEQYF.

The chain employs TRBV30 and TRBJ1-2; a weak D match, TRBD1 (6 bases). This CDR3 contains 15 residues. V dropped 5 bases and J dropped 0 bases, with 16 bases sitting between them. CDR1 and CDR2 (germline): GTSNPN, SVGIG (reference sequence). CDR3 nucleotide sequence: TGTGCCTGGTGGGGGCTACACGGCACTAACTATGGCTACACCTTC. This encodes CAWWGLHGTNYGYTF.

The CDR3 DNA reads TGCGCCAGCAGCCTGGGACAGGGTGGCCTCACCTTC. Protein product: CASSLGQGGLTF. This chain links TRBV5-1 with TRBJ1-2, with TRBD1 matching over 9 bases. The V segment lost 4 bases and the J segment 13 bases; nucleotides outside the gene matches: 8. Germline-derived CDR1 and CDR2 are SGHRS and YFSETQ. The CDR3 has 12 residues.

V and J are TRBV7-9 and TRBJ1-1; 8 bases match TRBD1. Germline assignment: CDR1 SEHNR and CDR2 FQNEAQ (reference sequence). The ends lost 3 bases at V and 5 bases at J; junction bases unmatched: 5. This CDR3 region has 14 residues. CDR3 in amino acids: CASSFGRGLTEAFF. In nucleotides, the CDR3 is TGTGCCAGCAGCTTCGGCAGGGGGCTAACTGAAGCTTTCTTT.

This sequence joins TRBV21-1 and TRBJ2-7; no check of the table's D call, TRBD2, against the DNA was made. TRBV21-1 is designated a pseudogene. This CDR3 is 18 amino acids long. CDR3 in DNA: TGTGCCAGCAGCAAAGGACTAGCGGGAGGAAGGGATCACTACGAGCAGTACTTC. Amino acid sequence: CASSKGLAGGRDHYEQYF.

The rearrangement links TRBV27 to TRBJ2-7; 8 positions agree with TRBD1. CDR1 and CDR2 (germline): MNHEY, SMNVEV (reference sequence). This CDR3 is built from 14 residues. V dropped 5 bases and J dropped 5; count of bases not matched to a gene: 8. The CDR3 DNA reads TGTGCCAGCAGTACCGGGACAGGATCGAACGAGCAGTACTTC. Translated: CASSTGTGSNEQYF.

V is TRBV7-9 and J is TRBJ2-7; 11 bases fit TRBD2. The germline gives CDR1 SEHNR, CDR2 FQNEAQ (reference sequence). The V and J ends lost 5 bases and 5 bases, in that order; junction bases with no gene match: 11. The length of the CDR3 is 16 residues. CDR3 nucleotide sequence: TGTGCCAGCAGCCCACCGGGTAGCGGGAGGGCGAACGAGCAGTACTTC. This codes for CASSPPGSGRANEQYF.

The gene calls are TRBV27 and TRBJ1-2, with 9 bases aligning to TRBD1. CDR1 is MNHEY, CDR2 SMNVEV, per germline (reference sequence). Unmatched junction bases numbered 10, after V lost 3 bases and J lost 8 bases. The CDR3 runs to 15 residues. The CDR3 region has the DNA TGTGCCAGCAGTTTCCTCCCGGGACAGGGTATGGGCTACACCTTC. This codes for CASSFLPGQGMGYTF.

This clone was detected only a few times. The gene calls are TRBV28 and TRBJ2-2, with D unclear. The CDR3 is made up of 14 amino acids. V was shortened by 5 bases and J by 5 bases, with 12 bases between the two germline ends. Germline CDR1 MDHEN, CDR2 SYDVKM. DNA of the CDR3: TGTGCCAGCAGTATACCGGAGTTAACCGGGGAGCTGTTTTTT. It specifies CASSIPELTGELFF.